These 29 T cell receptor beta chains were sequenced from one sample in a study of cytomegalovirus exposure and HLA in healthy donors. Use of 60 Vbeta and 13 Jbeta primers characterized the PCR. Clones were read by immunoSEQ multiplex PCR, and TCRdb kept only the in-frame ones, dropping some. The data show around 190,000 clones, with about four fifths seen just once and about 1.7% held by the top ten. The sequenced sample was PBMCs. Every receptor here comes from a young man in good health and CMV-seronegative.

CDR3: CASSEALWNRDNEKLFF. The CDR3 DNA sequence: TGTGCCAGCAGTGAAGCGCTTTGGAACAGGGACAATGAAAAACTGTTTTTT. This sequence joins TRBV6-1 and TRBJ1-4; D may be TRBD1 (6 bases). The length of the CDR3 is 17 residues. The V end was cut by 0 bases, the J end by 5 bases, with 16 bases between. CDR1 is MNHNS and CDR2 is SASEGT in the germline V gene.

The chain couples TRBV5-5 to TRBJ2-7; D is uncertain. Germline V gives CDR1 SGHKS, CDR2 YYEKEE (reference sequence). The CDR3 has 10 residues. With 8 bases removed from V and 6 bases from J, the gap between germline ends came to 9 bases. This CDR3 reads CASQAAEQYF. Here the CDR3 DNA reads TGTGCCAGTCAGGCTGCCGAGCAGTACTTC.

The chain couples TRBV19 to TRBJ1-2, with TRBD1 matching 8 bases. The CDR3 runs to 14 residues. V was pared by 2 bases and J by 7 bases, with 6 bases of the junction left unmatched. Germline CDR1 reads LNHDA; CDR2 reads SQIVND (reference sequence). The CDR3: CASSIFPDRGGYTF. For the CDR3, the DNA is TGTGCCAGTAGTATATTCCCCGACAGGGGTGGCTACACCTTC.

The chain couples TRBV5-1 to TRBJ1-1; 7 bases fit TRBD1. CDR1 is SGHRS and CDR2 is YFSETQ in the germline V gene. The V segment lost 3 bases and the J segment 4 bases; nucleotides outside the gene matches: 15. The CDR3 covers 17 residues. The CDR3 here is CASSSNPGTVGFTEAFF. The CDR3, as DNA: TGCGCCAGCAGCTCGAACCCCGGGACAGTTGGTTTCACTGAAGCTTTCTTT.

There are a few counts of this clone. The chain couples TRBV19 to TRBJ1-2; 9 bases agree with TRBD1. J lost 0 bases, V lost 3 bases, and 5 bases had no gene match. The CDR3 covers 16 residues. Germline CDR1 reads LNHDA; CDR2 reads SQIVND (reference sequence). This CDR3 reads CASSMGTGPTNYGYTF. CDR3 coding DNA: TGTGCCAGTAGTATGGGGACAGGGCCGACTAACTATGGCTACACCTTC. The variable domain in full, completed from reference TRBV19 and TRBJ1-2, reads DGGITQSPKYLFRKEGQNVTLSCEQNLNHDAMYWYRQDPGQGLRLIYYSQIVNDFQKGDIAEGYSVSREKKESFPLTVTSAQKNPTAFYLCASSMGTGPTNYGYTFGSGTRLTVV.

V is TRBV2 and J is TRBJ2-5, with D possibly being TRBD2 (5 bases). Trimming cost V 8 bases and J 5 bases, with 15 bases left between them. CDR1 SNHLY and CDR2 FYNNEI come from the germline V gene. There are 13 residues in the CDR3. The CDR3 nucleotides read TGTGCCAGCCACACGGAGGTGGGGGAGACCCAGTACTTC. It is translated as CASHTEVGETQYF.

V and J are TRBV7-6 and TRBJ2-7; 8 bases are a match to TRBD1. Losses at the gene ends were 1 base for V and 5 bases for J; bases not matched to a gene: 1. CDR3 length: 13 amino acids. CDR1 SGHVS and CDR2 FNYEAQ come from the germline V gene. CDR3 loop: CASSLDRGNEQYF. CDR3 nucleotides: TGTGCCAGCAGCTTAGACAGGGGGAACGAGCAGTACTTC.

In its sample, this clone was seen a few times. This chain links TRBV4-3 with TRBJ2-7; no reliable D call. This CDR3 spans 13 amino acids. Germline loops: CDR1 LGHNA, CDR2 YSLEER. Trimming removed 0 bases at V and 0 bases at J, with 3 bases between. In DNA form, the CDR3 reads TGCGCCAGCAGCCAAGACAGCTCCTACGAGCAGTACTTC. Its protein is CASSQDSSYEQYF.

The chain combines TRBV5-5 with TRBJ2-7, with 9 positions matching TRBD2. The CDR3 runs 15 residues. With V trimmed by 2 bases and J by 2 bases, 5 bases remained unmatched. The germline V gene encodes CDR1 SGHKS and CDR2 YYEKEE (reference sequence). The CDR3 bases are TGTGCCAGCAGCTTTAGCGGGAGTGAGGCCTACGAGCAGTACTTC. Its protein product is CASSFSGSEAYEQYF.

V usage is TRBV7-9 and J usage is TRBJ2-7; D is perhaps TRBD2 (6 bases). The CDR3 contains 13 residues. The V gene lost 5 bases and the J gene lost 4 bases, with 12 bases spanning the gap. Germline CDR1 SEHNR, CDR2 FQNEAQ (reference sequence). CDR3 sequence: CASSPRDGYEQYF. The CDR3 bases are TGTGCCAGCAGCCCGCGGGACGGTTACGAGCAGTACTTC.

CDR3 sequence: CASSPGTSGYNEQFF. Written as DNA, the CDR3 is TGTGCCAGCAGCCCCGGGACTAGCGGCTACAATGAGCAGTTCTTC. The genes are TRBV27 and TRBJ2-1; 11 positions match TRBD2. Per germline, CDR1 MNHEY and CDR2 SMNVEV (reference sequence). Unmatched junction bases numbered 4, after V lost 6 bases and J lost 3 bases. The CDR3 loop spans 15 amino acids.

The chain uses TRBV5-6 and TRBJ2-3, with a possible D match to TRBD1 (6 bases). Germline V gives CDR1 SGHDT, CDR2 YYEEEE. The CDR3 sequence is 14 residues long. V gave up 4 bases and J gave up 6 bases, with 15 bases separating them. CDR3 sequence: CASSPDRYLDTQYF. CDR3 DNA: TGTGCCAGCAGCCCCGACAGGTACCTGGATACGCAGTATTTT. Full variable domain (missing parts from reference TRBV5-6 and TRBJ2-3): DAGVTQSPTHLIKTRGQQVTLRCSPKSGHDTVSWYQQALGQGPQFIFQYYEEEERQRGNFPDRFSGHQFPNYSSELNVNALLLGDSALYLCASSPDRYLDTQYFGPGTRLTVL.

V usage is TRBV4-3 and J usage is TRBJ2-1; 7 bases fit TRBD2. The V gene's germline CDR1 is LGHNA and CDR2 YSLEER. The CDR3 is made up of 16 amino acids. Unmatched junction bases numbered 9, after V lost 0 bases and J lost 7 bases. The CDR3 is CASSQDATSWDNEQFF. As DNA, the CDR3 is TGCGCCAGCAGCCAAGATGCGACTAGCTGGGATAATGAGCAGTTCTTC.

This clone was seen once. This chain joins TRBV11-3 and TRBJ2-7; D may be TRBD2 (6 bases). This CDR3 contains 12 residues. CDR1 and CDR2 (germline): SGHNT, YENEEA. V was shortened by 5 bases and J by 5 bases, with 10 bases between the two germline ends. Here the CDR3 reads CASSETSNEQYF. CDR3 coding DNA: TGTGCCAGCAGCGAAACTAGCAACGAGCAGTACTTC. The complete variable domain, with remaining parts taken from reference TRBV11-3 and TRBJ2-7, reads EAGVVQSPRYKIIEKKQPVAFWCNPISGHNTLYWYLQNLGQGPELLIRYENEEAVDDSQLPKDRFSAERLKGVDSTLKIQPAELGDSAVYLCASSETSNEQYFGPGTRLTVT.

The CDR3 spells CAWRYGDNYGYTF. The DNA of the CDR3 is TGTGCCTGGAGGTACGGGGATAACTATGGCTACACCTTC. The gene calls are TRBV30 and TRBJ1-2; D ambiguous. Per the germline V gene, CDR1 is GTSNPN and CDR2 is SVGIG (reference sequence). This CDR3 region has 13 residues. The V end lost 3 bases, the J end lost 1 base, and 9 bases lay between the germline ends. The whole variable domain, remainder taken from reference TRBV30 and TRBJ1-2, is SQTIHQWPATLVQPVGSPLSLECTVEGTSNPNLYWYRQAAGRGLQLLFYSVGIGQISSEVPQNLSASRPQDRQFILSSKKLLLSDSGFYLCAWRYGDNYGYTFGSGTRLTVV.

This chain links TRBV6-5 with TRBJ1-2; 8 bases line up with TRBD1. J was trimmed by 8 bases and V by 6 bases; bases with no gene match: 8. This CDR3 has 13 residues. CDR1 and CDR2 (germline): MNHEY, SVGAGI. The CDR3 DNA sequence: TGTGCCAGCAGCGTACAGGGGGTAGGAGGCTACACCTTC. Encoded protein: CASSVQGVGGYTF.

The chain is built from TRBV6-1 and TRBJ2-1, with a possible D match to TRBD1 (6 bases). This CDR3 is built from 15 residues. The V end was cut by 6 bases, the J end by 7 bases, with 19 bases between. Germline CDR1 MNHNS, CDR2 SASEGT. This chain's CDR3 is CASSPFRGYSNEQFF. The CDR3 DNA follows: TGTGCCAGCAGCCCCTTCAGGGGTTACTCGAATGAGCAGTTCTTC.

With respect to this clone: An end of the junction differs from the germline gene, which may be a read error. The chain combines TRBV7-7 with TRBJ2-2; 8 bases are shared with TRBD1. This CDR3 has 17 amino acids. Germline assignment: CDR1 SSHAT and CDR2 FNYEAQ (reference sequence). The CDR3 region is CASSVAGGRTNTGELFF. The CDR3 DNA reads as TGTGCTAGCAGCGTAGCAGGGGGCAGGACGAACACCGGGGAGCTGTTTTTT.

The gene calls are TRBV5-1 and TRBJ2-7; D possibly corresponds to TRBD2 (6 bases). Germline V lookup: CDR1 SGHRS, CDR2 YFSETQ. The V gene lost 2 bases and the J gene lost 0 bases, with 12 bases spanning the gap. This CDR3 region has 15 residues. The CDR3 sequence is CASSFSGISSYEQYF. CDR3 nucleotide sequence: TGCGCCAGCAGCTTTAGCGGAATTAGCTCCTACGAGCAGTACTTC. The variable domain in full, completed from reference TRBV5-1 and TRBJ2-7, reads KAGVTQTPRYLIKTRGQQVTLSCSPISGHRSVSWYQQTPGQGLQFLFEYFSETQRNKGNFPGRFSGRQFSNSRSEMNVSTLELGDSALYLCASSFSGISSYEQYFGPGTRLTVT.

The J gene is TRBJ1-6, the V gene TRBV19; D possibly corresponds to TRBD1 (5 bases). Germline values: CDR1 LNHDA, CDR2 SQIVND (reference sequence). V lost 7 bases, J lost 7 bases, and 17 bases lay in between. The CDR3 runs 15 residues. The CDR3 region has the DNA TGTGCCAGTACCCCCGCAAGGGGCCAGAATTCACCCCTCCACTTT. Its translation is CASTPARGQNSPLHF.

V usage is TRBV29-1 and J usage is TRBJ2-2, with TRBD1 as a possible D gene (5 bases). The CDR3 loop spans 15 amino acids. The germline V gene has CDR1 SQVTM and CDR2 ANQGSEA. V lost 4 bases, J lost 3 bases, and 15 bases lay in between. Here the CDR3 reads CSVGGWAGYTGELFF. In DNA, the CDR3 is TGCAGCGTTGGTGGTTGGGCAGGGTACACCGGGGAGCTGTTTTTT.

CDR3 region: CASSFRRGSPDEQFF. CDR3 nucleotides: TGTGCCAGCAGCTTCCGCAGGGGGAGTCCTGATGAGCAGTTCTTC. This chain connects TRBV7-8 to TRBJ2-1; 7 bases line up with TRBD1. The germline gives CDR1 SGHVS, CDR2 FQNEAQ. There are 15 residues in the CDR3. With 3 bases clipped from V and 8 bases from J, the junction kept 10 bases outside the gene matches.

Only one count was recorded for this clone. V and J are TRBV5-4 and TRBJ2-6; a possible D gene is TRBD2 (6 bases). Germline V gene sequence: CDR1 SGHNT, CDR2 YYREEE (reference sequence). V was pared by 5 bases and J by 4 bases, with 25 bases between. The CDR3 runs 19 residues. The CDR3 spells CASRSVPGLRGAGANVLTF. As DNA, the CDR3 is TGTGCCAGCAGGTCCGTCCCGGGACTGCGGGGAGCGGGGGCCAACGTCCTGACTTTC.

The CDR3 protein is CASSSDRLGREQYF. CDR3 coding DNA: TGTGCCAGCAGCTCGGACAGGCTGGGGAGAGAGCAGTACTTC. The chain has TRBV5-5 and TRBJ2-7; 7 nucleotides align to TRBD1. CDR1 is SGHKS and CDR2 is YYEKEE in the germline V gene (reference sequence). Trimming at V came to 3 bases and at J to 7 bases, leaving 10 bases not matched to a gene. CDR3 length: 14 residues.

This clone came up once. This sequence joins TRBV2 and TRBJ1-2; 8 bases are a match to TRBD1. Germline CDR1 reads SNHLY; CDR2 reads FYNNEI. Germline trimming cut 5 bases from V and 8 bases from J; bases unmatched to any gene: 19. The CDR3 is 17 residues long. The CDR3 protein is CASSFVPGQGRKGGYTF. The CDR3 DNA reads as TGTGCCAGCAGTTTTGTCCCCGGACAGGGTCGGAAGGGGGGCTACACCTTC.

The rearrangement uses TRBV11-2 and TRBJ2-7, with 10 nucleotides matching TRBD1. This CDR3 comprises 14 residues. Germline V gene lookup returns CDR1 SGHAT and CDR2 FQNNGV. Losses at the gene ends were 5 bases for V and 2 bases for J; bases not matched to a gene: 3. CDR3 loop: CASSIGTGAYEQYF. The DNA of the CDR3 is TGTGCCAGCAGCATCGGGACAGGGGCCTACGAGCAGTACTTC.

The chain recombines TRBV6-5 with TRBJ2-7, with D possibly being TRBD1 (6 bases). CDR1 and CDR2 (germline): MNHEY, SVGAGI. This CDR3 comprises 13 residues. V shed 6 bases and J shed 3 bases, with 12 bases lying between them. The CDR3 nucleotides are TGTGCCAGCAGGAGGGACACCAACTACGAGCAGTACTTC. This codes for CASRRDTNYEQYF.

This chain connects TRBV4-3 to TRBJ2-7; 10 nucleotides line up with TRBD2. The CDR3 extends over 15 amino acids. Germline-derived CDR1 and CDR2 are LGHNA and YSLEER. J gave up 2 bases and V 5 bases, and 6 bases lay outside the gene matches. In DNA, the CDR3 is TGCGCCAGCAGCTCCCGAGCGGGAGGGCCCTACGAGCAGTACTTC. It translates to CASSSRAGGPYEQYF.

As concerns this clone: At one of its ends the junction is not consistent with the germline gene, which may arise from a read error. This rearrangement joins TRBV7-9 to TRBJ1-5; D ambiguous. Germline V lookup: CDR1 SEHNR, CDR2 FQNEAQ (reference sequence). This CDR3 contains 16 residues. The CDR3 protein is CSSSLGSTDSNQPQHF. CDR3 in DNA: TGTTCCAGCAGCTTAGGATCGACTGATAGCAATCAGCCCCAGCATTTT.